The source of this T cell receptor beta chain is a study of blood T cell repertoires in COVID-19. Across the study: Whether acute or convalescent, the COVID-19 samples came from the United States, Italy and Spain. T cells, B-cell-depleted T cells, or PBMCs supplied cDNA or gDNA.

The CDR3 contains 14 residues. V was pared by 3 bases and J by 4 bases, with 1 base of the junction left unmatched. Germline loops: CDR1 KGHSH, CDR2 LQKENI. In the source study's methods: Amplification from reference gene primers served as the basis for estimated nucleated cell counts. Using immunoSEQ multiplex PCR, the repertoire was profiled, and TCRdb retains in-frame clones only, with some absent. V, J and clone size were drawn from that table, and D and trimming were deduced from the DNA. The sample has around 16,000 clones; roughly nine tenths are singletons. This clonotype was obtained from a man older than 75 with acute or convalescent COVID-19. V and J are TRBV18 and TRBJ1-1, with 11 bases lining up with TRBD1. Input material: peripheral blood. The CDR3 is CASSPGTGGTEAFF. CDR3 sequence (DNA): TGTGCCAGCTCACCGGGGACAGGGGGCACTGAAGCTTTCTTT. The full variable domain, in which reference TRBV18 and TRBJ1-1 provide the parts outside the CDR3, is NAGVMQNPRHLVRRRGQEARLRCSPMKGHSHVYWYRQLPEEGLKFMVYLQKENIIDESGMPKERFSAEFPKEGPSILRIQQVVRGDSAAYFCASSPGTGGTEAFFGQGTRLTVV.